This T cell receptor (beta chain) derives from a study of human T cells and chemical hapten exposure. Unmatched junction bases numbered 8, after V lost 4 bases and J lost 9 bases. The CDR3 is 15 residues long. The germline V gene encodes CDR1 SEHNR and CDR2 FQNEAQ (reference sequence). TCRdb called the RACE reads again in MiXCR, with one record for every CDR3 protein. The sample includes about 40,000 distinct CDR3 sequences, roughly a tenth of them seen just once. This clonotype was observed at least ten times. Indicated time point: pre-sensitization, week 0. Regarding treatment: therapeutic diphenylcyclopropenone sensitization with weekly scalp DPC.

Sequences were derived from whole blood, sampled in connection with sensitization to the hapten diphenylcyclopropenone (DPC). This sequence joins TRBV7-9 and TRBJ2-1, with TRBD2 matching 11 bases. This sequence was found in a man aged 25 to 40 with alopecia areata. Some clones in this sample may be carry-over from other donors' samples. The CDR3 is CASSSSLAGVSEQFF. Written as DNA, the CDR3 is TGTGCCAGCAGCTCCTCACTAGCGGGAGTCAGTGAGCAGTTCTTC.